The 10 T cell receptor beta chains reported below all come from one sample, sequenced in a study of T cells in Graves' hyperthyroidism and ophthalmopathy. Amplification of TCR beta CDR3 regions used RNA as the template. When the TCR CDR3 underwent first-round RT-PCR, the HTBI primer set was used. MiXCR, run by TCRdb on the multiplex PCR reads, gives a single entry per CDR3 protein. Of around 340,000 distinct CDR3 sequences listed, around 23% are singletons. Sequencing used blood. The receptors were gathered from a woman in her forties or fifties with Graves' hyperthyroidism.

The rearrangement links TRBV20-1 to TRBJ2-1, with D possibly being TRBD2 (7 bases). The germline V gene encodes CDR1 DFQATT and CDR2 SNEGSKA (reference sequence). V was cut by 6 bases and J by 2 bases, with 14 bases left in between. This CDR3 is 14 amino acids long. The CDR3 sequence: CSATVGGPYNEQFF. CDR3 in DNA: TGCAGTGCAACGGTGGGGGGGCCCTACAATGAGCAGTTCTTC.

This clonotype was recorded at least ten times. The CDR3 sequence: CASSSIGRYGYTF. The CDR3 bases are TGTGCCAGCAGTTCGATTGGGAGATATGGCTACACCTTC. This chain joins TRBV28 and TRBJ1-2; D remains ambiguous. Trimming left V 4 bases short and J 5 bases short, with 11 bases between. Germline loops: CDR1 MDHEN, CDR2 SYDVKM. The CDR3 contains 13 residues.

This clonotype was found many times. The chain carries TRBV28 and TRBJ1-2; no reliable D call. The germline V gene encodes CDR1 MDHEN and CDR2 SYDVKM. V shed 4 bases and J shed 9 bases, with 18 bases lying between them. The CDR3 extends over 14 amino acids. The CDR3 spells CASSSGRDGKSYTF. The CDR3 nucleotides read TGTGCCAGCAGTTCCGGCCGTGATGGCAAGAGCTACACCTTC.

The gene calls are TRBV2 and TRBJ2-7; D ambiguous. Per the germline V gene, CDR1 is SNHLY and CDR2 is FYNNEI. The ends were cut back, 6 bases at V and 5 bases at J, with 17 bases in the middle. The CDR3 sequence is 14 residues long. This chain's CDR3 is CASSLLWAFDEQYF. CDR3 sequence (DNA): TGTGCCAGCAGCTTGCTATGGGCTTTCGACGAGCAGTACTTC.

The rearrangement uses TRBV20-1 and TRBJ2-7, with 8 bases matching TRBD2. Germline V gene sequence: CDR1 DFQATT, CDR2 SNEGSKA (reference sequence). This CDR3 comprises 16 residues. V lost 3 bases to trimming and J lost 2 bases; unmatched junction nucleotides: 12. CDR3 residues: CSASWASGPEPYEQYF. The CDR3 nucleotides are TGCAGTGCTAGTTGGGCTAGCGGGCCCGAGCCCTACGAGCAGTACTTC.

This sequence joins TRBV20-1 and TRBJ2-7; D unclear. The germline CDR1 and CDR2 sequences are DFQATT and SNEGSKA (reference sequence). CDR3 size: 13 residues. The germline V and J ends were trimmed by 0 bases and 6 bases, with 12 bases remaining between them. CDR3 bases: TGCAGTGCTAGAGACCGGGTAGTGGGCGAGCAGTACTTC. Protein sequence: CSARDRVVGEQYF.

Many counts were recorded for this clonotype. The rearrangement links TRBV7-2 to TRBJ2-2; 7 nucleotides line up with TRBD2. CDR3 length: 14 amino acids. The V and J ends lost 5 bases and 2 bases, in that order; junction bases with no gene match: 2. CDR1 is SGHTA and CDR2 is FQGNSA in the germline V gene. This chain's CDR3 is CASSKAGNTGELFF. The CDR3 DNA follows: TGTGCCAGCAGCAAAGCGGGAAACACCGGGGAGCTGTTTTTT.

This clonotype was recorded at least ten times. The chain recombines TRBV29-1 with TRBJ2-1, with D possibly TRBD1 on 6 matching bases. V lost 4 bases and J lost 10, with 11 bases in between. This CDR3 has 11 amino acids. Per the germline V gene, CDR1 is SQVTM and CDR2 is ANQGSEA. The CDR3 region has the DNA TGCAGCGTTGGGTCCGGGACAGAGCAGTTCTTC. Translated, it gives CSVGSGTEQFF.

V usage is TRBV30 and J usage is TRBJ2-1; 9 positions agree with TRBD2. This CDR3 is 17 amino acids long. Germline V gene data show CDR1 as GTSNPN and CDR2 as SVGIG (reference sequence). Unmatched junction bases numbered 12, after V lost 3 bases and J lost 3 bases. In DNA form, the CDR3 reads TGTGCCTGGAGCATTAGCGGGGGCCGTACACACTACAATGAGCAGTTCTTC. Protein product: CAWSISGGRTHYNEQFF. Full variable domain (missing parts from reference TRBV30 and TRBJ2-1): SQTIHQWPATLVQPVGSPLSLECTVEGTSNPNLYWYRQAAGRGLQLLFYSVGIGQISSEVPQNLSASRPQDRQFILSSKKLLLSDSGFYLCAWSISGGRTHYNEQFFGPGTRLTVL.

Many counts were recorded for this clonotype. V and J are TRBV5-1 and TRBJ2-7; TRBD2 agrees at 9 bases. V shed 2 bases and J 4 bases; nucleotides not matched to a gene: 13. Germline values: CDR1 SGHRS, CDR2 YFSETQ. This CDR3 is 17 amino acids long. CDR3 loop: CASSFHTPTSGLYEQYF. DNA of the CDR3: TGCGCCAGCAGCTTCCACACACCGACTAGCGGACTTTACGAGCAGTACTTC.